One and the same sample provided the 2 T cell receptor beta chains below, sequenced in a study of T cells in Graves' hyperthyroidism and ophthalmopathy. Amplification of TCR beta CDR3 regions used RNA as the template. When the TCR CDR3 underwent first-round RT-PCR, the HTBI primer set was used. One entry per CDR3 protein, called by TCRdb with MiXCR from the multiplex PCR reads. Of 600,000 to 800,000 distinct CDR3 sequences listed, under 45% are singletons. The sequenced sample consisted of blood. These receptor sequences come from a woman in her thirties or forties with Graves' hyperthyroidism.

This clonotype is a singleton in its sample. The gene calls are TRBV18 and TRBJ1-6; TRBD1 aligns across 8 bases. With 3 bases clipped from V and 6 bases from J, the junction kept 7 bases outside the gene matches. Germline CDR1 reads KGHSH; CDR2 reads LQKENI. The CDR3 totals 16 residues. CDR3 sequence (DNA): TGTGCCAGCTCACCTCGACAGGGGATTCCTAATTCACCCCTCCACTTT. Protein product: CASSPRQGIPNSPLHF.

This chain connects TRBV19 to TRBJ2-7, with D maybe TRBD2 (6 bases). The length of the CDR3 is 13 residues. Trimming shortened V by 5 bases and J by 2 bases, and 10 bases separated the two germline ends. CDR1 and CDR2 (germline): LNHDA, SQIVND (reference sequence). The CDR3 nucleotides read TGTGCCAGTAGTCACCGGGAGACCTACGAGCAGTACTTC. Its protein product is CASSHRETYEQYF.